The clone carrying this T cell receptor beta chain has at least ten counts. Its antigen is as yet unknown. This entry comes from a study of identical twins. TCRdb passed the 5' RACE reads through MiXCR, listing each CDR3 protein once. This table has 210,000 or so distinct CDR3 sequences, around 6.9% appearing once. Study outcomes and limitations: The study found that models underestimated out-of-frame TCR alpha sharing in monozygotic twins. There was an excess of low generation probability in the out-of-frame alpha sequences that twins shared.

The same sample was also used in a study of yellow fever vaccine responses in identical twins.

The material sequenced was memory (CD45RO+) T cells sorted from blood. The receptor comes from a woman under 30 in good health.

The CDR3: CASSFSGNTEAFF. The DNA for the CDR3 is TGCGCCAGCAGCTTTTCCGGTAACACTGAAGCTTTCTTT. V is TRBV5-1 and J is TRBJ1-1; D is undetermined. Trimming took off 2 bases at V and 2 bases at J, with 7 bases between the two ends. The CDR3 has 13 residues. Germline V gene sequence: CDR1 SGHRS, CDR2 YFSETQ.